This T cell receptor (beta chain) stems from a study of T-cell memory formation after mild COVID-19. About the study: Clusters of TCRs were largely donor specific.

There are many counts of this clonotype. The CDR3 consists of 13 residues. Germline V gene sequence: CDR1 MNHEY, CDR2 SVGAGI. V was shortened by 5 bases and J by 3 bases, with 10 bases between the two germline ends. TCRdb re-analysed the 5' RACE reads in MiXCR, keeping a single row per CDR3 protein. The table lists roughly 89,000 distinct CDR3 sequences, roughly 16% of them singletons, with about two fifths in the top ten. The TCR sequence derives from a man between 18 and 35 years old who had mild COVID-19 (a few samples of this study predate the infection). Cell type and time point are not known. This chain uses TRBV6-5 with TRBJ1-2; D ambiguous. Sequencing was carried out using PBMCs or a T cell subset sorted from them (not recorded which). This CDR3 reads CASSPAGYYGYTF. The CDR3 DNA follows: TGTGCCAGCAGTCCCGCAGGATACTATGGCTACACCTTC.